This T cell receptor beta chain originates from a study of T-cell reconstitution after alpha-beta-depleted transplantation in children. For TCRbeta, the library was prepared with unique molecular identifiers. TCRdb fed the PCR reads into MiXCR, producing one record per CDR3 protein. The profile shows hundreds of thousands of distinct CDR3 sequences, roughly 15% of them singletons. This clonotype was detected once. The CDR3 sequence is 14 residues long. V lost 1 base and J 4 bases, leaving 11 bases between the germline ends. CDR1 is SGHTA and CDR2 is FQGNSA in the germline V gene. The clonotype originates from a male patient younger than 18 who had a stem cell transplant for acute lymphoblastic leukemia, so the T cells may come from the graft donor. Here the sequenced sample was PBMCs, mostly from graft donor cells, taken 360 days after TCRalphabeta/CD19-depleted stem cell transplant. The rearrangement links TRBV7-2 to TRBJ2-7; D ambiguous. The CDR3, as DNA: TGTGCCAGCAGCTTAGTAGTTGGTGATTACGAGCAGTACTTC. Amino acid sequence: CASSLVVGDYEQYF. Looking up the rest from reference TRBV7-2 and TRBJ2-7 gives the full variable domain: GAGVSQSPSNKVTEKGKDVELRCDPISGHTALYWYRQSLGQGLEFLIYFQGNSAPDKSGLPSDRFSAERTGGSVSTLTIQRTQQEDSAVYLCASSLVVGDYEQYFGPGTRLTVT.